Listed here are 30 T cell receptor beta chains from one sample, sequenced in a study of shared clonotypes between healthy human individuals (dated by TCRdb to the early 2020s). Library preparation used the immunoSEQ multiplex PCR assay. TCRdb mirrors the immuneACCESS table, restricted to in-frame sequences. Some clones are absent from its copies; in checked studies, under half trace to an unresolved V gene, and the reason for the others is unknown. The sample profile shows a few million clones; less than 95% of them were found once. The ten most abundant clones make up approximately 0.4% of the sample. Sequencing was carried out using naive CD4+ T cells from PBMCs. The sample's cell subset or site label, in plain terms: CD45RA+ positively selected. These TCRs come from a man aged 18 to 30 in good health. Some clones in this sample may be carry-over from other donors' samples.

J is TRBJ1-6 and V is TRBV30, with D possibly TRBD1 on 5 matching bases. Germline CDR1 GTSNPN, CDR2 SVGIG (reference sequence). This CDR3 comprises 15 residues. V lost 0 bases, J lost 7 bases, and 13 bases lay in between. CDR3 sequence: CAWSVPQGRNSPLHF. Here the CDR3 DNA reads TGTGCCTGGAGTGTTCCCCAGGGACGAAATTCACCCCTCCACTTT.

V and J are TRBV28 and TRBJ1-3, with D perhaps TRBD1 (5 bases). The CDR3 has 14 amino acids. Germline V gives CDR1 MDHEN, CDR2 SYDVKM. The CDR3 loop reads CAGGTPSSGNTIYF. CDR3 DNA sequence: TGTGCGGGGGGGACTCCTAGCTCTGGAAACACCATATATTTT.

The chain has TRBV28 and TRBJ1-1; D is unresolved. V lost 2 bases to trimming and J lost 5 bases, with 18 bases between them. This CDR3 is built from 16 residues. The germline V gene encodes CDR1 MDHEN and CDR2 SYDVKM. As DNA, the CDR3 is TGTGCCAGCAGTTTACGACATGTAGGCGACAAAACTGAAGCTTTCTTT. It codes for CASSLRHVGDKTEAFF.

To note about this clone: Other DNA sequences in the same sample also yield this CDR3. V and J are TRBV27 and TRBJ2-7; D remains ambiguous. Looked up from germline, CDR1 is MNHEY and CDR2 is SMNVEV (reference sequence). Trimming removed 4 bases from V and 0 bases from J, with 10 bases in between. The CDR3 spans 14 residues. CDR3 nucleotides: TGTGCCAGCAGTTCTAGGGATAGCTCCTACGAGCAGTACTTC. It codes for CASSSRDSSYEQYF.

This clone was seen only once. This chain connects TRBV18 to TRBJ2-3; 11 bases line up with TRBD2. There are 15 residues in the CDR3. Germline V lookup: CDR1 KGHSH, CDR2 LQKENI. V lost 4 bases and J lost 4; bases outside the gene matches: 4. The DNA for the CDR3 is TGTGCCAGCTCACTGAGACTAGCGGGACCAGATACGCAGTATTTT. Residues: CASSLRLAGPDTQYF.

In regard to this clone: The same CDR3 can be traced to other DNA sequences in this sample. The gene calls are TRBV18 and TRBJ2-7, with D maybe TRBD2 (5 bases). V lost 1 base to trimming and J lost 4 bases, with 11 bases between them. CDR1 and CDR2 from the germline V gene are KGHSH and LQKENI. The CDR3 runs to 14 residues. DNA for the CDR3: TGTGCCAGCTCACCACAGGGAGTCAGGTACGAGCAGTACTTC. Its protein is CASSPQGVRYEQYF.

Worth noting for this clone: Other DNA sequences of this sample code for an identical CDR3. V usage is TRBV9 and J usage is TRBJ1-5; D gene unclear. There are 14 residues in the CDR3. Germline V gene sequence: CDR1 SGDLS, CDR2 YYNGEE. V lost 0 bases and J lost 3, with 7 bases in between. CDR3 loop: CASSVEGVNQPQHF. DNA for the CDR3: TGTGCCAGCAGCGTAGAGGGCGTCAATCAGCCCCAGCATTTT.

V gene TRBV7-9 combines with J gene TRBJ1-1, with no clear D. The germline V gene encodes CDR1 SEHNR and CDR2 FQNEAQ (reference sequence). Between the trimmed V and J ends, which lost 2 bases and 6 bases, there was a span of 7 bases. The CDR3 consists of 12 residues. CDR3 region: CASSLISSEAFF. The CDR3 DNA reads TGTGCCAGCAGCTTAATTTCCTCTGAAGCTTTCTTT.

The V gene is TRBV4-1, the J gene TRBJ2-3, with D unclear. The germline V and J ends were trimmed by 3 bases and 2 bases, with 6 bases remaining between them. The CDR3 is 13 amino acids. Germline loops: CDR1 MGHRA, CDR2 YSYEKL. For the CDR3, the DNA is TGCGCCAGCAGCCAGAGTATCACAGATACGCAGTATTTT. Protein product: CASSQSITDTQYF.

The chain couples TRBV4-2 to TRBJ2-1, with TRBD2 matching 8 bases. With 3 bases clipped from V and 0 bases from J, the junction kept 13 bases outside the gene matches. Germline CDR1 LGHNA, CDR2 YNFKEQ. This CDR3 is 19 amino acids long. Written as DNA, the CDR3 is TGTGCCAGCAGCCAGGGGGAGCTAGCGGGCATAGGCTCCTACAATGAGCAGTTCTTC. This gives the protein CASSQGELAGIGSYNEQFF.

V is TRBV6-6 and J is TRBJ1-2; D call uncertain. Germline V gene lookup returns CDR1 MNHNY and CDR2 SVGAGI (reference sequence). Trimming removed 5 bases from V and 6 bases from J, with 10 bases in between. This CDR3 spans 12 amino acids. In DNA form, the CDR3 reads TGTGCCAGCAGTCCGGGAGGTAATGGCTACACCTTC. Amino acids: CASSPGGNGYTF.

Of note for this clone: Within the sample, other DNA sequences also encode this same CDR3. This rearrangement joins TRBV5-1 to TRBJ2-3; 8 bases align to TRBD2. This CDR3 spans 15 amino acids. CDR1 and CDR2 (germline): SGHRS, YFSETQ. The V segment lost 2 bases and the J segment 2 bases; nucleotides outside the gene matches: 4. The CDR3 DNA reads as TGCGCCAGCAGCTTAGGACTAGCTGACACAGATACGCAGTATTTT. Residues: CASSLGLADTDTQYF.

This chain joins TRBV7-9 and TRBJ2-3, with TRBD2 matching over 9 bases. This CDR3 spans 16 amino acids. V trimming: 5 bases; J trimming: 2 bases; junction bases outside the gene matches: 8. Germline-derived CDR1 and CDR2 are SEHNR and FQNEAQ (reference sequence). CDR3: CASSPKEGLATDTQYF. CDR3 sequence (DNA): TGTGCCAGCAGCCCAAAAGAGGGACTAGCCACAGATACGCAGTATTTT.

The chain is built from TRBV19 and TRBJ1-5; D may be TRBD1 (5 bases). The CDR3 covers 13 residues. Germline CDR1 LNHDA, CDR2 SQIVND (reference sequence). V lost 5 bases and J 9 bases, leaving 14 bases between the germline ends. CDR3 in amino acids: CASSSLGTSPQHF. CDR3 coding DNA: TGTGCCAGTAGTTCCCTTGGGACCTCGCCCCAGCATTTT.

This chain links TRBV6-5 with TRBJ2-3, with D maybe TRBD2 (5 bases). Germline V gene sequence: CDR1 MNHEY, CDR2 SVGAGI. The CDR3 is made up of 13 amino acids. V lost 0 bases and J 14 bases, leaving 15 bases between the germline ends. CDR3 in DNA: TGTGCCAGCAGTTACTCGATCGGACTTCTACGGTATTTT. Translating it yields CASSYSIGLLRYF.

CDR3 sequence: CASSFWGGTGDTQYF. The DNA for the CDR3 is TGCGCCAGCAGCTTCTGGGGAGGGACCGGGGATACGCAGTATTTT. The gene calls are TRBV5-1 and TRBJ2-3; the match to TRBD2 covers 7 bases. V lost 2 bases and J lost 6; bases outside the gene matches: 9. The germline CDR1 and CDR2 sequences are SGHRS and YFSETQ. The CDR3 loop spans 15 amino acids. The variable domain in full, with the rest retrieved from reference TRBV5-1 and TRBJ2-3, is KAGVTQTPRYLIKTRGQQVTLSCSPISGHRSVSWYQQTPGQGLQFLFEYFSETQRNKGNFPGRFSGRQFSNSRSEMNVSTLELGDSALYLCASSFWGGTGDTQYFGPGTRLTVL.

In this sample, this clone turned up once. This chain links TRBV19 with TRBJ1-2; weak D call: TRBD1 (6 bases). CDR1 is LNHDA and CDR2 is SQIVND in the germline V gene (reference sequence). The V gene lost 7 bases and the J gene lost 8 bases, with 14 bases spanning the gap. The CDR3 is made up of 12 amino acids. The CDR3 loop reads CASTWGLGGYTF. CDR3 sequence (DNA): TGTGCCAGTACCTGGGGGCTCGGCGGCTACACCTTC. The variable domain in full, completed from reference TRBV19 and TRBJ1-2, reads DGGITQSPKYLFRKEGQNVTLSCEQNLNHDAMYWYRQDPGQGLRLIYYSQIVNDFQKGDIAEGYSVSREKKESFPLTVTSAQKNPTAFYLCASTWGLGGYTFGSGTRLTVV.

This sequence joins TRBV5-1 and TRBJ1-2, with a tentative D call TRBD1 (6 bases). The V and J ends lost 4 bases and 7 bases respectively, with 14 bases between them. This CDR3 comprises 13 residues. Germline lookup yields CDR1 SGHRS and CDR2 YFSETQ. CDR3 bases: TGCGCCAGCAGCCTGACACAGGGCGGTGGCTACACCTTC. Translated, it gives CASSLTQGGGYTF.

Remarks on this clone: This CDR3 is also generated by other DNA sequences in the sample. This chain links TRBV28 with TRBJ2-1, with 7 nucleotides matching TRBD2. Germline V CDR1 and CDR2: MDHEN, SYDVKM. With 6 bases clipped from V and 0 bases from J, the junction kept 8 bases outside the gene matches. The CDR3 spans 16 residues. CDR3 in DNA: TGTGCCAGCAGATCCTCTAGCGGATCCTCCTACAATGAGCAGTTCTTC. This translates into CASRSSSGSSYNEQFF. The whole variable domain, remainder taken from reference TRBV28 and TRBJ2-1, is DVKVTQSSRYLVKRTGEKVFLECVQDMDHENMFWYRQDPGLGLRLIYFSYDVKMKEKGDIPEGYSVSREKKERFSLILESASTNQTSMYLCASRSSSGSSYNEQFFGPGTRLTVL.

V gene TRBV7-3 combines with J gene TRBJ2-2; the D is unclear. Trimming stripped 7 bases from V and 6 bases from J, with 9 bases between. In germline, CDR1 is SGHTA, CDR2 FQGTGA. The CDR3 sequence is 12 residues long. As DNA, the CDR3 is TGTGCCAGCACCATAGTCCCCGGGGAGCTGTTTTTT. As protein: CASTIVPGELFF.

The chain carries TRBV7-8 and TRBJ1-4; TRBD1 matches 8 bases. Trimming took 3 bases from V and 8 from J; bases not matched to a gene: 5. CDR3 length: 14 amino acids. Per germline, CDR1 SGHVS and CDR2 FQNEAQ. CDR3: CASSFGQGGEKLFF. CDR3 nucleotides: TGTGCCAGCAGCTTCGGACAGGGAGGGGAAAAACTGTTTTTT.

The chain recombines TRBV5-8 with TRBJ2-3, with TRBD2 matching over 7 bases. Losses at the gene ends were 0 bases for V and 2 bases for J; bases not matched to a gene: 9. Germline V gene data show CDR1 as SGHTS and CDR2 as YDEGEE. CDR3 length equals 17 residues. The CDR3 DNA sequence: TGTGCCAGCAGCTTGGATTACGGAGCGGGAATCACAGATACGCAGTATTTT. Translation: CASSLDYGAGITDTQYF.

The V gene is TRBV5-4, the J gene TRBJ1-4, with D perhaps matching TRBD1 (5 bases). The germline V and J ends were trimmed by 0 bases and 7 bases, with 10 bases remaining between them. Germline loops: CDR1 SGHNT, CDR2 YYREEE (reference sequence). The CDR3 is 14 residues long. CDR3 region: CASSLVGPGEKLFF. CDR3 nucleotides: TGTGCCAGCAGCTTGGTGGGACCAGGTGAAAAACTGTTTTTT.

V is TRBV5-1 and J is TRBJ2-5; D perhaps matches TRBD1 (6 bases). Per the germline V gene, CDR1 is SGHRS and CDR2 is YFSETQ. The CDR3 loop spans 15 amino acids. V lost 3 bases and J lost 4, with 16 bases in between. The CDR3 coding sequence is TGCGCCAGCAGCTCCAAGCAGGGGACGCGAGAGACCCAGTACTTC. Protein product: CASSSKQGTRETQYF.

Concerning this clone: This CDR3 is also generated by other DNA sequences in the sample. The rearrangement links TRBV7-6 to TRBJ2-3, with 12 bases identical to TRBD2. V was pared by 2 bases and J by 0 bases, with 0 bases of the junction left unmatched. The CDR3 has 16 amino acids. The germline V gene has CDR1 SGHVS and CDR2 FNYEAQ. The CDR3 DNA is TGTGCCAGCAGCTTACTAGCGGGAGGGAGCACAGATACGCAGTATTTT. This translates into CASSLLAGGSTDTQYF.

V gene TRBV5-4 combines with J gene TRBJ2-2, with D possibly TRBD2 on 7 matching bases. This CDR3 region has 18 residues. V lost 2 bases to trimming and J lost 7 bases, with 24 bases between them. The germline V gene has CDR1 SGHNT and CDR2 YYREEE (reference sequence). The CDR3 nucleotides are TGTGCCAGCAGCTTCGCAGGCGGGGGCCTAGGTTTGGGCGGGGAGCTGTTTTTT. Amino acids: CASSFAGGGLGLGGELFF.

The rearrangement links TRBV18 to TRBJ2-5; possible D gene TRBD2, 6 bases. There are 14 residues in the CDR3. Germline V gene lookup returns CDR1 KGHSH and CDR2 LQKENI. Trimming took off 3 bases at V and 2 bases at J, with 10 bases between the two ends. CDR3 in amino acids: CASSPGGAQETQYF. The CDR3 region has the DNA TGTGCCAGCTCACCTGGCGGGGCTCAAGAGACCCAGTACTTC.

V is TRBV5-1 and J is TRBJ1-4; D ambiguous. V was pared by 2 bases and J by 0 bases, with 8 bases between. The CDR3 is 15 amino acids. Germline V gene sequence: CDR1 SGHRS, CDR2 YFSETQ. CDR3 sequence reads: CASSLFGTTNEKLFF. The CDR3, as DNA: TGCGCCAGCAGCTTATTCGGCACAACTAATGAAAAACTGTTTTTT.

The rearrangement links TRBV2 to TRBJ1-2; D ambiguous. Trimming took 3 bases from V and 3 from J, leaving 11 bases between them. Germline V gene data show CDR1 as SNHLY and CDR2 as FYNNEI. The CDR3 sequence is 14 residues long. The CDR3 DNA is TGTGCCAGCAGTGAGGGCGGGCAGTACTATGGCTACACCTTC. Its protein product is CASSEGGQYYGYTF.

The V and J genes are TRBV18 and TRBJ2-5; TRBD1 or TRBD2 may be the D gene (5 bases each). This CDR3 is built from 16 residues. V shed 3 bases and J shed 4 bases, with 18 bases lying between them. Looked up from germline, CDR1 is KGHSH and CDR2 is LQKENI. CDR3 residues: CASSPTGTASPETQYF. CDR3 DNA sequence: TGTGCCAGCTCACCCACCGGGACGGCGAGTCCAGAGACCCAGTACTTC.